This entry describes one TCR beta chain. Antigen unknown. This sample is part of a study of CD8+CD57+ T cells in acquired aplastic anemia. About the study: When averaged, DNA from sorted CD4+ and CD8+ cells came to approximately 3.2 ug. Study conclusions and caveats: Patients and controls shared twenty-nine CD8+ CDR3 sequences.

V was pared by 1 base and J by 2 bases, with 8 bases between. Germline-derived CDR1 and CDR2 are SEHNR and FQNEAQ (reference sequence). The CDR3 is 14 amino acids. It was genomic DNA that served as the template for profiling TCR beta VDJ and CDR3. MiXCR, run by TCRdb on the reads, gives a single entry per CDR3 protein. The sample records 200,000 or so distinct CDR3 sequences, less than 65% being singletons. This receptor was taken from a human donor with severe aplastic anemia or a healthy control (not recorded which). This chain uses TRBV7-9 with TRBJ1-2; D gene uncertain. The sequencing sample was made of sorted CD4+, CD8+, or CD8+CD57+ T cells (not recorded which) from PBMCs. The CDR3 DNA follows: TGTGCCAGCAGCTTAGTATTCGGGAACTATGGCTACACCTTC. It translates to CASSLVFGNYGYTF.